Listed below are T cell receptor beta chains from one sample, sequenced in a study of shared clonotypes between healthy human individuals. The repertoire was sequenced with immunoSEQ multiplex PCR; TCRdb's copy has only in-frame clones and lacks some. The table includes around 600,000 clones, 85% to 95% detected once. The sequenced sample was naive CD8+ T cells sorted from blood. These receptors all come from a woman between 25 and 40 years old in good health. Each CDR3 is given with its conserved first and last residue. Fields, in order: CDR3 length, V gene, CDR3 protein.

length: 15
V: TRBV11-2
CDR3: CASSLGVSFYNEQFF

length: 15
V: TRBV9
CDR3: CASSPEGAPWETQYF

length: 16
V: TRBV7-9
CDR3: CASSLRGQGISYEQYF

length: 15
V: TRBV28
CDR3: CASTPTGTGVPEQYF

length: 13
V: TRBV27
CDR3: CASRRDRATEAFF

length: 14
V: TRBV19
CDR3: CASSLWTDNQPQHF

length: 14
V: TRBV27
CDR3: CASRTVGSNQPQHF

length: 18
V: TRBV7-2
CDR3: CASSLALWREEAKNIQYF

length: 11
V: TRBV20-1
CDR3: CSAREGGEQFF

length: 16
V: TRBV28
CDR3: CASSFVPQGPGNTIYF

length: 15
V: TRBV19
CDR3: CASSMGGIVDTEAFF

length: 15
V: TRBV4-1
CDR3: CASSQAPGLSYEQYF

length: 19
V: TRBV5-1
CDR3: CASSKPGLAESSSYNEQFF

length: 15
V: TRBV2
CDR3: CASRNSLEGNTEAFF

length: 15
V: TRBV28
CDR3: CASSHRRGSGETQYF

length: 15
V: TRBV6-5
CDR3: CASSYLRGGQETQYF

length: 13
V: TRBV10-3
CDR3: CAISDGSTYEQYF

length: 14
V: TRBV2
CDR3: CANVEGHLDYGYTF

length: 13
V: TRBV9
CDR3: CASSVAGDNEQFF

length: 15
V: TRBV4-1
CDR3: CASSQDGTGGETQYF

length: 14
V: TRBV11-2
CDR3: CASSFSGTNYEQYF

length: 15
V: TRBV6-5
CDR3: CASSTGTSGTGELFF

length: 14
V: TRBV7-9
CDR3: CASTPDLRPYEQYF

length: 16
V: TRBV5-8
CDR3: CASSLGLAGVPYEQYF

length: 13
V: TRBV27
CDR3: CASSPGHGYEQYF

length: 11
V: TRBV11-2
CDR3: CASSFGTEQYF

length: 15
V: TRBV19
CDR3: CASKDERRGAGGYTF

length: 17
V: TRBV7-6
CDR3: CASSLDIAGVSDNEQFF